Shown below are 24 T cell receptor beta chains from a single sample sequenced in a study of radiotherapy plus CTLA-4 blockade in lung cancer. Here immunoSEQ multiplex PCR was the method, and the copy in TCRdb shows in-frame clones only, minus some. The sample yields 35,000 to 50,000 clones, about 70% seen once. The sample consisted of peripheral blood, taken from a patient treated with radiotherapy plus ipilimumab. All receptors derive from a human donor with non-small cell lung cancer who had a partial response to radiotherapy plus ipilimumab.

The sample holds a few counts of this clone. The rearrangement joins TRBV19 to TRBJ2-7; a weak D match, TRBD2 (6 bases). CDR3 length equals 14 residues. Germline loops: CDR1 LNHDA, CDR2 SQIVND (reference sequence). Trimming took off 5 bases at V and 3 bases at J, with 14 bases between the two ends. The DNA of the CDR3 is TGTGCCAGTAGTGCCGCGGGATGGGACTACGAGCAGTACTTC. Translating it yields CASSAAGWDYEQYF.

CDR3: CASRQGYEQYF. CDR3 DNA: TGTGCCAGCAGACAGGGCTACGAGCAGTACTTC. The chain has TRBV6-1 and TRBJ2-7, with a possible D match to TRBD1 (6 bases). Germline CDR1 MNHNS, CDR2 SASEGT. The CDR3 covers 11 residues. Trimming took off 6 bases at V and 3 bases at J, with 6 bases between the two ends.

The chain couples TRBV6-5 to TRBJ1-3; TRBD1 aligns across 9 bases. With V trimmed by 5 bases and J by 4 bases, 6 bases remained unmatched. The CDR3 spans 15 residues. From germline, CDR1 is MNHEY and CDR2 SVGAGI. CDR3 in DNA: TGTGCCAGCAGTCGACAGGGGGTGGGAGGAAACACCATATATTTT. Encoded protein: CASSRQGVGGNTIYF.

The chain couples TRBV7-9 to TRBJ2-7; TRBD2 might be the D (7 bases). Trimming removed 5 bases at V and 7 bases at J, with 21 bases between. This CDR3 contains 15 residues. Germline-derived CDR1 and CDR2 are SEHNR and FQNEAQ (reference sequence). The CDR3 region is CASSNPRGGAREQYF. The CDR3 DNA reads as TGTGCCAGCAGCAACCCAAGGGGGGGGGCAAGGGAGCAGTACTTC. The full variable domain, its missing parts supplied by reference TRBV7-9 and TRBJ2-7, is DTGVSQNPRHKITKRGQNVTFRCDPISEHNRLYWYRQTLGQGPEFLTYFQNEAQLEKSRLLSDRFSAERPKGSFSTLEIQRTEQGDSAMYLCASSNPRGGAREQYFGPGTRLTVT.

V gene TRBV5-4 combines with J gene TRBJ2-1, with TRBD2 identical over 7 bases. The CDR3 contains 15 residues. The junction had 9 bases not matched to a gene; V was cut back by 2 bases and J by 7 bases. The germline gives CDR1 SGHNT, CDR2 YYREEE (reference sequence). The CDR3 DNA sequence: TGTGCCAGCAGCTTTTCCCCGGGCGGGGGAAATGAGCAGTTCTTC. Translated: CASSFSPGGGNEQFF.

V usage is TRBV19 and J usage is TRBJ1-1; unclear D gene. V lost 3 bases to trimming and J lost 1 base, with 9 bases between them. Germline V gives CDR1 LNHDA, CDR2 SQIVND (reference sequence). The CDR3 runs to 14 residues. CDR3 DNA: TGTGCCAGTAGTATGGGGAGAAAGAACACTGAAGCTTTCTTT. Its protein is CASSMGRKNTEAFF. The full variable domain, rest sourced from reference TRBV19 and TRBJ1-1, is DGGITQSPKYLFRKEGQNVTLSCEQNLNHDAMYWYRQDPGQGLRLIYYSQIVNDFQKGDIAEGYSVSREKKESFPLTVTSAQKNPTAFYLCASSMGRKNTEAFFGQGTRLTVV.

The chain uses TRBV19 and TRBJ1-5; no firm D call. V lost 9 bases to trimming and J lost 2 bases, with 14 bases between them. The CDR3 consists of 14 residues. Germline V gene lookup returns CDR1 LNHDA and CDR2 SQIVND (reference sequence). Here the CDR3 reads CASQAPMGNQPQHF. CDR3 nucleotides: TGTGCCAGCCAGGCCCCTATGGGCAATCAGCCCCAGCATTTT. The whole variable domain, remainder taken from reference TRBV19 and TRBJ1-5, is DGGITQSPKYLFRKEGQNVTLSCEQNLNHDAMYWYRQDPGQGLRLIYYSQIVNDFQKGDIAEGYSVSREKKESFPLTVTSAQKNPTAFYLCASQAPMGNQPQHFGDGTRLSIL.

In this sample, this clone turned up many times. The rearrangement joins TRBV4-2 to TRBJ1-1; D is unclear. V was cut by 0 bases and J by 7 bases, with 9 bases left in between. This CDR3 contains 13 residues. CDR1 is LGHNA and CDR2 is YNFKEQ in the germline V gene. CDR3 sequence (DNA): TGTGCCAGCAGCCAAGAACCGACAAATGAAGCTTTCTTT. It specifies CASSQEPTNEAFF.

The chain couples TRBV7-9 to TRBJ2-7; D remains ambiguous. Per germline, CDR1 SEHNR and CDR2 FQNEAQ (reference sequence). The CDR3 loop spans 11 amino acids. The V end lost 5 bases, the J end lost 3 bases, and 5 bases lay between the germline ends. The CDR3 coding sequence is TGTGCCAGCAGCCAGTACTACGAGCAGTACTTC. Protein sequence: CASSQYYEQYF.

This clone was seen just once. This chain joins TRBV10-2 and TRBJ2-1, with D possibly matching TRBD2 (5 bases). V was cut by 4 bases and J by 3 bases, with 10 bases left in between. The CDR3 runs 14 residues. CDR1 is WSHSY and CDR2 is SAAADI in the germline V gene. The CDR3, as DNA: TGCGCCAGCAGTGGAACGGGAATCTACAATGAGCAGTTCTTC. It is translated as CASSGTGIYNEQFF.

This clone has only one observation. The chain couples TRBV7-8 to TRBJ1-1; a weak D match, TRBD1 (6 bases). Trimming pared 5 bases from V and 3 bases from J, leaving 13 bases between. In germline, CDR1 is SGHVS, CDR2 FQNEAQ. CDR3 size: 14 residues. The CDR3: CASSLNRVDTEAFF. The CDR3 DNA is TGTGCCAGCAGCCTTAACAGGGTTGACACTGAAGCTTTCTTT.

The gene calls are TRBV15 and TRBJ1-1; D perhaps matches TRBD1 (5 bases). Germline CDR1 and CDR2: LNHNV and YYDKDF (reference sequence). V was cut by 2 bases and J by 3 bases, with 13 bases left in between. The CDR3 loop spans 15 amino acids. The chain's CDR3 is CATSRPIPGYTEAFF. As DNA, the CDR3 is TGTGCCACCAGCAGACCAATTCCAGGGTACACTGAAGCTTTCTTT.

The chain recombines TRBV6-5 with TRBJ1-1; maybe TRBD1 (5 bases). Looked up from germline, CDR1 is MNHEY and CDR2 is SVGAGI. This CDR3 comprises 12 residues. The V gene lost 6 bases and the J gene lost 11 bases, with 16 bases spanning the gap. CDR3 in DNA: TGTGCCAGCAGCTCCCCAACTCAGGGCGCTTTCTTT. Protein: CASSSPTQGAFF.

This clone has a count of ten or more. The CDR3 DNA reads as TGTGCCAGCTCACCGGGACAGGTGGAGTTGCACACTGAAGCTTTCTTT. Its translation is CASSPGQVELHTEAFF. The rearrangement uses TRBV18 and TRBJ1-1; 8 bases are shared with TRBD1. V lost 3 bases and J lost 3; bases outside the gene matches: 9. CDR1 and CDR2 from the germline V gene are KGHSH and LQKENI. This CDR3 has 16 residues.

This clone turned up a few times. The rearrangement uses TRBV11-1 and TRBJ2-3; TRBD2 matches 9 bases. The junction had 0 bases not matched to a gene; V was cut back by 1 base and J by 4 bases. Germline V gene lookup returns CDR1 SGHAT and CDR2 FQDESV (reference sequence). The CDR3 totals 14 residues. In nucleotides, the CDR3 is TGTGCCAGCAGCTTAGGGACTAGCGCAGATACGCAGTATTTT. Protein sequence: CASSLGTSADTQYF.

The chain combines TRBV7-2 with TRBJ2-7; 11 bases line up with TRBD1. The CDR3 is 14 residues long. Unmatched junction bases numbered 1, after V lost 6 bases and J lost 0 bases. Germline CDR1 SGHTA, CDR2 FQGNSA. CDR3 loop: CASRDRGHSYEQYF. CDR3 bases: TGTGCCAGCAGGGACAGGGGGCACTCCTACGAGCAGTACTTC.

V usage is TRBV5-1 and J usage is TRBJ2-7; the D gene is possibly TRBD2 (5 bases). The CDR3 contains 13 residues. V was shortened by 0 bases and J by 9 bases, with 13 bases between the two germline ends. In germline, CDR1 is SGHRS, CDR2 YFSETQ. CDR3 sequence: CASSLESGSGQYF. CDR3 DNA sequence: TGCGCCAGCAGCTTGGAGTCTGGGAGCGGGCAGTACTTC.

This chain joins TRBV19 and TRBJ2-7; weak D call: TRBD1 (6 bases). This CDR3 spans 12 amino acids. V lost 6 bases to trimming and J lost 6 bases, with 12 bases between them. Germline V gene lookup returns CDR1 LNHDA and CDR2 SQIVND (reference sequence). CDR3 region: CASSIRDTEQYF. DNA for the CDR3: TGTGCCAGTAGCATCCGGGACACCGAGCAGTACTTC.

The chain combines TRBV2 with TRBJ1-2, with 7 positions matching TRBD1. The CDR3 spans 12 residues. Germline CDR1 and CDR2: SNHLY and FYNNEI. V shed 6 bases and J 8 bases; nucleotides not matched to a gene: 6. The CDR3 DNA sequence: TGTGCCAGCAGAGTAGGACAGGACGGCTACACCTTC. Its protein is CASRVGQDGYTF.

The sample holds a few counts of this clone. The CDR3 nucleotides are TGTGCCAGCGGGCAGGGCGTTCAGCCCCAGCATTTT. This encodes CASGQGVQPQHF. The chain carries TRBV6-1 and TRBJ1-5, with a tentative D call TRBD1 (5 bases). The CDR3 sequence is 12 residues long. Trimming removed 8 bases from V and 6 bases from J, with 11 bases in between. Germline assignment: CDR1 MNHNS and CDR2 SASEGT.

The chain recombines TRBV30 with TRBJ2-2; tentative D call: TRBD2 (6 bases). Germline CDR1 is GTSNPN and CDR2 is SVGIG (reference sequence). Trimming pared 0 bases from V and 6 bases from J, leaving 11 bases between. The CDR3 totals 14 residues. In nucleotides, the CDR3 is TGTGCCTGGAGTGTAGTGCGGGGACCCGGGGAGCTGTTTTTT. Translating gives CAWSVVRGPGELFF.

This CDR3 reads CASTKPTGNYGYTF. CDR3 in DNA: TGTGCCAGCACCAAACCGACTGGGAACTATGGCTACACCTTC. The V call is TRBV6-5, the J call TRBJ1-2; no firm D call. V was pared by 7 bases and J by 2 bases, with 14 bases between. The CDR3 consists of 14 residues. Per germline, CDR1 MNHEY and CDR2 SVGAGI.

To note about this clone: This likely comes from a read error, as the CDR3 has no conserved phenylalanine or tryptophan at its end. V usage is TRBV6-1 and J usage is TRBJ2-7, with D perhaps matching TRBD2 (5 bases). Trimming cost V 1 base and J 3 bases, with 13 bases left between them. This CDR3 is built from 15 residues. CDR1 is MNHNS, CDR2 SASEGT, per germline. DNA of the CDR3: TGTGCCAGCAGTGAAGGGCCTAGAGGGTACTACGAGCAGTACTAC. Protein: CASSEGPRGYYEQYY.

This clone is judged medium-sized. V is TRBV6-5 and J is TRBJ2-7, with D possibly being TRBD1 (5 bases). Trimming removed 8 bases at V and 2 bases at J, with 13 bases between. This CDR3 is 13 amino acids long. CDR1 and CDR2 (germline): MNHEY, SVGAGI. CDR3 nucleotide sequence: TGTGCCAGCGGAAAGGGGCCTACCTACGAGCAGTACTTC. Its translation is CASGKGPTYEQYF.